These 20 T cell receptor delta chains originate from one sample sequenced in a study of γδ T cells in repeated Plasmodium falciparum infection. Gammadelta T cells were flow-sorted from PBMC into Vgamma9/Vdelta2+ and Vdelta2-negative populations for bulk analysis. With CATT, TCRdb re-called clones from the multiplex PCR reads. The table lists 75,000 to 100,000 delta-chain clones, 1.4% of them singletons, with over 8% in the top ten. Sequencing input: gamma-delta T cells from blood. These receptors all stem from a pool of human donors (malaria-infected and uninfected, not separated).

In this sample, this clone turned up many times. This chain joins TRDV1 and TRDJ1; the match to TRDD3 covers 7 bases. The J gene comes from matching the DNA to germline here; TCRdb lacks it. CDR1 and CDR2 from the germline V gene are TSWWSYY and QGS. CDR3 length equals 15 residues. The junction had 5 bases not matched to a gene; V was cut back by 4 bases and J by 0 bases. The CDR3 protein is CALGVRLGYTDKLIF. CDR3 in DNA: TGTGCTCTTGGGGTCCGACTGGGGTACACCGATAAACTCATCTTT.

As for this clone: The protein recorded in TCRdb matches a much larger clone and deviates from this DNA's translation at residue 24, suggesting a read error; the protein here is obtained by translating the DNA. As DNA, the CDR3 is TGTGCTCTTGGGGAACCGTTCCCGAGTATTTTACTGGGGGATACGGTGGTGGGGTACACCGATAAACTCACCTTT. Its translation: CALGEPFPSILLGDTVVGYTDKLTF. The J gene is TRDJ1, the V gene TRDV1; 13 bases align to TRDD3. Germline loops: CDR1 TSWWSYY, CDR2 QGS. This CDR3 has 25 residues.

This clone was seen repeatedly, ten times or more. The protein TCRdb gives is from a much larger clone and does not agree with this DNA's translation at residue 13, likely a read error; the protein shown here comes from the DNA. No J gene was called, and the V gene is TRDV2. Looked up from germline, CDR1 is GEAIGNYY and CDR2 is EKD. This CDR3 is built from 15 residues. The CDR3 region has the DNA TGTGCCTGTGACACCGTGGTACCCGACACCGATAAACCCATCTTT. This encodes CACDTVVPDTDKPIF.

The sample holds a few counts of this clone. The protein that TCRdb holds for this DNA derives from a much larger clone and differs from the translated DNA at residue 11, which likely indicates a read error; the protein shown here is translated from the DNA. The CDR3 region is CACDYILGDHADKLIF. In DNA, the CDR3 is TGTGCCTGTGACTATATACTGGGGGATCACGCCGATAAACTCATCTTT. This chain connects TRDV2 to TRDJ1, with TRDD3 identical over 10 bases. Germline CDR1 GEAIGNYY, CDR2 EKD. This CDR3 contains 16 residues. The V and J ends lost 3 bases and 3 bases, in that order; junction bases with no gene match: 9.

Regarding this clone: TCRdb's listed protein matches a much larger clone and diverges from this DNA's translation at residue 14, likely through a read error; the protein shown comes from the DNA. This chain uses TRDV2 with TRDJ1, with TRDD3 matching over 11 bases. The J gene is absent in TCRdb and was assigned here via DNA matching to germline. CDR3 length equals 21 residues. The V gene end was trimmed by 4 bases and the J gene end by 6 bases; junction bases not matched to a gene: 27. Germline-derived CDR1 and CDR2 are GEAIGNYY and EKD. CDR3 sequence reads: CACDIIGGSPGGYLKGHKLIF. The CDR3 DNA follows: TGTGCCTGTGATATAATAGGCGGCTCGCCTGGGGGATACCTCAAGGGTCATAAACTCATCTTT.

A note on this clone: A far larger clone is one nucleotide away, so this likely arose from a read error. Other DNA sequences in this specimen translate into the identical CDR3. The chain links TRDV3 to TRDJ1; D is perhaps TRDD3 (5 bases). The CDR3 length is 16 residues. Germline V gene sequence: CDR1 TVYSNPD, CDR2 GDNSRS (reference sequence). Deletions cut 2 bases from V and 0 bases from J, with 19 bases between. CDR3 DNA sequence: TGTGCCTTTTATATAATGGGGCCTCCGTACACCGATAAACTCATCTTT. Translated, it gives CAFYIMGPPYTDKLIF.

Concerning this clone: A far bigger clonotype differs at one base, so this is likely a read error. This sample includes further DNA sequences coding for the same CDR3. The chain combines TRDV1 with TRDJ1, with TRDD3 matching 9 bases. The CDR3 has 22 residues. The germline gives CDR1 TSWWSYY, CDR2 QGS. The trim removed 3 bases at V and 1 base at J, leaving 24 bases unmatched. The CDR3 loop is CALGEPGLPTFLGDRGTDKLIF. As DNA, the CDR3 is TGTGCTCTTGGGGAGCCCGGCCTGCCTACGTTCTTGGGGGATAGGGGCACCGATAAACTCATCTTT.

This clone was observed a handful of times. A far larger clone differs by one base, so this is likely a read error. Other DNA variants within this sample encode the same CDR3. This chain joins TRDV2 and TRDJ1, with TRDD3 matching over 10 bases. TCRdb gives no J gene; it was assigned here by matching the DNA to germline. Germline V lookup: CDR1 GEAIGNYY, CDR2 EKD. The CDR3 totals 18 residues. CDR3 in amino acids: CACDLNIPWGIATDKLIF. The CDR3 DNA reads as TGCGCCTGTGACCTTAATATCCCCTGGGGGATAGCGACCGATAAACTCATCTTT.

This clone was found a few times. TCRdb's entry gives the protein of a much larger clone, which mismatches this DNA's translation at residue 13, likely from a read error; the protein reported here is translated from the DNA. The chain combines TRDV1 with TRDJ1; a weak D match, TRDD3 (9 bases). The J gene, not given by TCRdb, was assigned here from a germline match of the nucleotide sequence. Germline V gene data show CDR1 as TSWWSYY and CDR2 as QGS. V was trimmed by 3 bases and J by 0 bases, leaving 41 bases between them. The CDR3 is 25 residues long. Written as DNA, the CDR3 is TGTGCTCTTGGGGATTCCATTTCTTCCTACGTACGTATTGGGGGATATGGCCCATACACCGATAAACTCATCTTT. This gives the protein CALGDSISSYVRIGGYGPYTDKLIF.

This clone appeared a few times. TCRdb's protein for this DNA is that of a much larger clone and differs from the translation at residue 11, likely a read error; the protein shown is the DNA translation. This CDR3 is CACDTLRVLGGTSGDKLIF. CDR3 sequence (DNA): TGTGCCTGTGACACACTCCGAGTACTGGGGGGTACTTCTGGCGATAAACTCATCTTT. The chain uses TRDV2 and TRDJ1; 8 positions match TRDD3. The J gene, not given by TCRdb, was assigned here from a germline match of the nucleotide sequence. V was clipped by 1 base and J by 4 bases; unmatched bases: 19. The CDR3 consists of 19 residues. Germline assignment: CDR1 GEAIGNYY and CDR2 EKD.

This clone has a count of ten or more. This CDR3 is also generated by other DNA sequences in the sample. The V call is TRDV1, the J call TRDJ1; a possible D gene is TRDD2 (6 bases). Germline V lookup: CDR1 TSWWSYY, CDR2 QGS. This CDR3 contains 23 residues. Trimming took 0 bases from V and 0 from J, leaving 32 bases between them. The CDR3 nucleotides are TGTGCTCTTGGGGAACTTCCACTCCTACGAGGGGGGTGGGATTCAGCGTACACCGATAAACTCATCTTT. This translates into CALGELPLLRGGWDSAYTDKLIF.

To note about this clone: The protein that TCRdb holds for this DNA derives from a much larger clone and differs from the translated DNA at residue 9, which likely indicates a read error; the protein shown here is translated from the DNA. V usage is TRDV3 and J usage is TRDJ1, with D perhaps matching TRDD3 (5 bases). Because TCRdb records no J gene, it was assigned here through a match of the DNA to germline. CDR1 is TVYSNPD and CDR2 is GDNSRS in the germline V gene (reference sequence). CDR3 length: 17 amino acids. The V and J ends lost 1 base and 5 bases respectively, with 26 bases between them. In DNA form, the CDR3 reads TGTGCCTTTATACCCCGACACTGGAGGAGCGAAGAGGATAAACTCATCTTT. This gives the protein CAFIPRHWRSEEDKLIF.

The table lists this clone with a few counts. TCRdb's protein, taken from a much larger clone, differs from this DNA's translation at residue 14, likely owing to a read error; the protein displayed comes from the DNA. The V gene call reads TRDV1; no J gene was called. The CDR3 totals 16 residues. Germline V gives CDR1 TSWWSYY, CDR2 QGS. The CDR3 protein is CALGPPGGWYTDKPIF. CDR3 coding DNA: TGTGCTCTTGGGCCTCCGGGGGGGTGGTACACCGATAAACCCATCTTT.

Comments on this clone: The protein TCRdb gives is from a much larger clone and does not agree with this DNA's translation at residue 7, likely a read error; the protein shown here comes from the DNA. The chain uses TRDV2 and TRDJ2, with D hard to call. The CDR3 totals 15 residues. Germline values: CDR1 GEAIGNYY, CDR2 EKD. V was trimmed by 3 bases and J by 4 bases, leaving 14 bases between them. The chain's CDR3 is CACDPRGGPTAQLFF. The CDR3 coding sequence is TGTGCCTGTGACCCTCGGGGCGGTCCGACAGCACAACTCTTCTTT.

V and J are TRDV1 and TRDJ1; 10 nucleotides match TRDD3. The J gene, absent from TCRdb, was called here by matching the DNA to germline. The CDR3 extends over 23 amino acids. Germline CDR1 is TSWWSYY and CDR2 is QGS. The trim removed 1 base at V and 0 bases at J, leaving 23 bases unmatched. The CDR3 is CALGERPFYLRNWGMMYTDKLIF. CDR3 nucleotides: TGTGCTCTTGGGGAACGACCGTTTTACCTTAGGAACTGGGGGATGATGTACACCGATAAACTCATCTTT.

As regards this clone: One base separates it from a far larger clone, so it is likely a read error. The same CDR3 arises from other DNA sequences in this sample as well. The V call is TRDV1, the J call TRDJ1; 10 bases agree with TRDD3. The J gene, not given by TCRdb, was assigned here from a germline match of the nucleotide sequence. There are 26 residues in the CDR3. Germline CDR1 and CDR2: TSWWSYY and QGS. The CDR3 region has the DNA TGCGCTCTTGGGGAAAACGTTCGTTCCTTCCCCTTTACCTATCTTCACTGGGGGATCGGTTTCGATAAACTCATCTTT. Translation: CALGENVRSFPFTYLHWGIGFDKLIF.

This clone was seen many times. TCRdb lists the protein of a much larger clone for this DNA, which differs at residue 14, so this is likely a read error; the protein given here is translated from the DNA itself. The rearrangement uses TRDV1 and TRDJ1, with 9 bases aligning to TRDD3. Losses at the gene ends were 2 bases for V and 9 bases for J; bases not matched to a gene: 16. The CDR3 contains 17 residues. Germline V CDR1 and CDR2: TSWWSYY, QGS. In nucleotides, the CDR3 is TGTGCTCTTGGGGAAATCCCTTCCTTTACTGGGGGAGCCGAACTCATCTTT. It is translated as CALGEIPSFTGGAELIF.

In its sample, this clone was seen a few times. The TCRdb protein, from a much larger clone, departs from this DNA's translation at residue 3, likely by read error; the protein shown derives from the DNA. The J gene is TRDJ1, the V gene TRDV1, with 13 bases fitting TRDD3. TCRdb offers no J gene call, so here the DNA was matched to germline to obtain one. The CDR3 length is 24 residues. Germline V gives CDR1 TSWWSYY, CDR2 QGS. Here the CDR3 reads CAPGTPAFLRSTGGYGKYTDKLIF. The CDR3 DNA follows: TGTGCTCCTGGGACTCCGGCCTTCCTACGTAGTACTGGGGGATACGGAAAGTACACCGATAAACTCATCTTT.

This clone has just a few counts. The protein given by TCRdb reflects a much larger clone and differs at residue 3 from this DNA's translation, likely from a read error; the protein shown is the DNA's translation. J is TRDJ1 and V is TRDV1; possible D gene TRDD3, 6 bases. Germline matching of the DNA provided the J gene here, since TCRdb leaves it blank. CDR3 length: 18 residues. The germline V gene encodes CDR1 TSWWSYY and CDR2 QGS. The CDR3 nucleotides are TGTGCTCCTGGGGAACGAACACTTCCGCCGTACTTCACCGATAAACTCATCTTT. Its protein is CAPGERTLPPYFTDKLIF.

As concerns this clone: A far larger clone lies a single base away; this is likely a read error. Other DNA sequences in the same sample also yield this CDR3. The genes are TRDV1 and TRDJ1, with TRDD3 matching over 12 bases. V shed 0 bases and J 5 bases; nucleotides not matched to a gene: 22. Germline V gene data show CDR1 as TSWWSYY and CDR2 as QGS. The CDR3 totals 22 residues. The CDR3 loop reads CALGELRPSGVLGDTGTDKLIF. DNA of the CDR3: TGTGCTCTTGGGGAACTCAGGCCTAGCGGAGTACTGGGGGATACCGGCACTGATAAACTCATCTTT.